The rows below give T cell receptor beta chains drawn from one sample of a study of response to subunit inactivated influenza vaccine. Each CDR3 protein is one row after TCRdb ran MiXCR on the RT-PCR reads. Of 500,000 or so distinct CDR3 sequences listed, approximately 11% are singletons. This specimen consisted of PBMCs from blood, obtained roughly 6 weeks after vaccination. These receptors were collected from a man aged 50 to 60 who received an inactivated influenza vaccine. The CDR3 runs from the conserved cysteine through the conserved F or W. A D gene is named only where the DNA matches it firmly. Rows give clone size only sometimes, using once, few, many, or a class for an expanded clone.

j_gene: TRBJ2-5
abundance: many
v_gene: TRBV5-1
d_gene: TRBD2
CDR3aa: CASSFHSGGKETQYF
CDR3nt: TGCGCCAGCAGTTTCCATAGCGGGGGGAAAGAGACCCAGTACTTC

j_gene: TRBJ2-3
abundance: .
v_gene: TRBV20-1
d_gene: .
CDR3aa: CSASGDSAVNTQYF
CDR3nt: TGCAGTGCTAGTGGGGACTCAGCCGTCAATACGCAGTATTTT

j_gene: TRBJ2-3
abundance: .
v_gene: TRBV18
d_gene: TRBD2
CDR3aa: CASSPTPGQNEREADTQYF
CDR3nt: TGTGCCAGCTCACCAACCCCTGGACAGAATGAGCGGGAGGCAGATACGCAGTATTTT

j_gene: TRBJ2-1
abundance: many
v_gene: TRBV7-2
d_gene: TRBD2
CDR3aa: CASSLVAGGGEQFF
CDR3nt: TGTGCCAGCAGCTTAGTTGCGGGAGGCGGTGAGCAGTTCTTC

j_gene: TRBJ2-2
abundance: .
v_gene: TRBV3-1
d_gene: .
CDR3aa: CASSSGRWTSGELFF
CDR3nt: TGTGCCAGCAGCTCCGGACGGTGGACGAGCGGGGAGCTGTTTTTT

j_gene: TRBJ1-3
abundance: few
v_gene: TRBV7-2
d_gene: .
CDR3aa: CASSLGVHTGNTIYF
CDR3nt: TGTGCCAGCAGCTTAGGGGTCCACACAGGAAACACCATATATTTT

j_gene: TRBJ2-1
abundance: .
v_gene: TRBV20-1
d_gene: TRBD2
CDR3aa: CSARDHVGGPDEQFF
CDR3nt: TGCAGTGCTAGAGATCACGTGGGAGGGCCGGATGAGCAGTTCTTC

j_gene: TRBJ1-1
abundance: .
v_gene: TRBV12-3/TRBV12-4
d_gene: .
CDR3aa: CASRGYGGTEAFF
CDR3nt: TGTGCCAGCAGAGGCTACGGGGGAACTGAAGCTTTCTTT

j_gene: TRBJ2-3
abundance: many
v_gene: TRBV24-1
d_gene: TRBD1
CDR3aa: CATSDANRGRTDTQYF
CDR3nt: TGTGCCACCAGTGATGCGAACAGGGGGCGCACAGATACGCAGTATTTT

j_gene: TRBJ2-7
abundance: few
v_gene: TRBV5-6
d_gene: TRBD1
CDR3aa: CASSLERTGVEQYF
CDR3nt: TGTGCCAGCAGCTTGGAACGGACAGGGGTAGAGCAGTACTTC

j_gene: TRBJ1-1
abundance: few
v_gene: TRBV5-1
d_gene: TRBD1
CDR3aa: CASSPSWGQGAPEAFF
CDR3nt: TGCGCCAGCAGCCCTTCCTGGGGGCAGGGGGCACCTGAAGCTTTCTTT

j_gene: TRBJ2-1
abundance: many
v_gene: TRBV24-1
d_gene: .
CDR3aa: CATSDLAFGGDNEQFF
CDR3nt: TGTGCCACCAGTGATTTGGCTTTTGGAGGAGACAATGAGCAGTTCTTC

j_gene: TRBJ2-6
abundance: many
v_gene: TRBV12-3/TRBV12-4
d_gene: .
CDR3aa: CASSKASGANVLTF
CDR3nt: TGTGCCAGCAGTAAGGCCTCTGGGGCCAACGTCCTGACTTTC

j_gene: TRBJ2-1
abundance: .
v_gene: TRBV11-3
d_gene: TRBD2
CDR3aa: CASSPRTSGSSYNEQFF
CDR3nt: TGTGCCAGCAGCCCAAGGACTAGCGGGAGCTCCTACAATGAGCAGTTCTTC

j_gene: TRBJ1-1
abundance: few
v_gene: TRBV5-6
d_gene: .
CDR3aa: CASSSSFRRSNTEAFF
CDR3nt: TGTGCCAGCAGCTCATCTTTTCGGAGATCGAACACTGAAGCTTTCTTT

j_gene: TRBJ1-5
abundance: .
v_gene: TRBV11-3
d_gene: TRBD1
CDR3aa: CASSLEFGTDNQPQHF
CDR3nt: TGTGCCAGCAGCTTAGAGTTTGGGACAGACAATCAGCCCCAGCATTTT

j_gene: TRBJ2-3
abundance: many
v_gene: TRBV7-2
d_gene: TRBD2
CDR3aa: CASSTSGYPQTDTQYF
CDR3nt: TGTGCCAGCAGCACTAGCGGGTACCCACAGACAGATACGCAGTATTTT

j_gene: TRBJ2-5
abundance: .
v_gene: TRBV11-3
d_gene: TRBD2
CDR3aa: CASSFGLAGGLQETQYF
CDR3nt: TGTGCCAGCAGCTTCGGACTAGCGGGGGGTCTCCAAGAGACCCAGTACTTC

j_gene: TRBJ2-1
abundance: many
v_gene: TRBV4-1
d_gene: .
CDR3aa: CASSPGQGFNEQFF
CDR3nt: TGCGCCAGCAGCCCAGGGCAGGGGTTCAATGAGCAGTTCTTC

j_gene: TRBJ1-4
abundance: .
v_gene: TRBV7-9
d_gene: TRBD1
CDR3aa: CASSSTGGFEKLFF
CDR3nt: TGTGCCAGCAGCTCTACAGGGGGCTTCGAAAAACTGTTTTTT

j_gene: TRBJ2-1
abundance: .
v_gene: TRBV11-1
d_gene: .
CDR3aa: CASSITGLSYNEQFF
CDR3nt: TGTGCCAGCAGCATCACAGGGTTGTCTTACAATGAGCAGTTCTTC

j_gene: TRBJ2-3
abundance: .
v_gene: TRBV29-1
d_gene: .
CDR3aa: CSGGNTDTQYF
CDR3nt: TGCAGCGGGGGGAACACAGATACGCAGTATTTT

j_gene: TRBJ2-7
abundance: few
v_gene: TRBV12-3/TRBV12-4
d_gene: .
CDR3aa: CASRRDGRSYEQYF
CDR3nt: TGTGCCAGCAGACGGGACGGACGATCCTACGAGCAGTACTTC

j_gene: TRBJ2-7
abundance: .
v_gene: TRBV7-2
d_gene: TRBD1
CDR3aa: CASSSFWDRGYEQYF
CDR3nt: TGTGCCAGCAGCTCCTTTTGGGACAGGGGATACGAGCAGTACTTC

j_gene: TRBJ2-7
abundance: .
v_gene: TRBV6-5
d_gene: .
CDR3aa: CASSSIGRGGSYEQYF
CDR3nt: TGTGCCAGCAGTTCCATCGGCAGGGGGGGATCCTACGAGCAGTACTTC

j_gene: TRBJ2-7
abundance: many
v_gene: TRBV20-1
d_gene: .
CDR3aa: CSAERGNEQYF
CDR3nt: TGCAGTGCTGAGAGGGGGAACGAGCAGTACTTC

j_gene: TRBJ2-2
abundance: few
v_gene: TRBV29-1
d_gene: .
CDR3aa: CSVAGQNTGELFF
CDR3nt: TGCAGCGTCGCAGGTCAGAACACCGGGGAGCTGTTTTTT

j_gene: TRBJ1-5
abundance: .
v_gene: TRBV15
d_gene: .
CDR3aa: CATSTEQDQPQHF
CDR3nt: TGTGCCACCAGCACAGAACAGGATCAGCCCCAGCATTTT

j_gene: TRBJ1-1
abundance: many
v_gene: TRBV20-1
d_gene: TRBD1
CDR3aa: CSARADLTGWFGTEAFF
CDR3nt: TGCAGTGCTAGAGCCGACTTGACAGGGTGGTTTGGCACTGAAGCTTTCTTT

j_gene: TRBJ2-7
abundance: few
v_gene: TRBV7-2
d_gene: .
CDR3aa: CASSPGRFRYPSYEQYF
CDR3nt: TGTGCCAGCAGCCCAGGGAGGTTTCGGTACCCCTCCTACGAGCAGTACTTC

j_gene: TRBJ2-3
abundance: many
v_gene: TRBV28
d_gene: TRBD1
CDR3aa: CTSSFLEQGSGTDTQYF
CDR3nt: TGTACCAGCAGTTTCCTAGAACAGGGGTCCGGCACAGATACGCAGTATTTT

j_gene: TRBJ2-5
abundance: .
v_gene: TRBV3-1
d_gene: .
CDR3aa: CASSPLLGNQETQYF
CDR3nt: TGTGCCAGCAGCCCCCTTTTAGGAAACCAAGAGACCCAGTACTTC

j_gene: TRBJ2-5
abundance: few
v_gene: TRBV7-9
d_gene: TRBD2
CDR3aa: CASSRGLAGFGETQYF
CDR3nt: TGTGCCAGCAGCCGTGGACTAGCGGGGTTCGGGGAGACCCAGTACTTC

j_gene: TRBJ1-6
abundance: medium-sized
v_gene: TRBV20-1
d_gene: TRBD1
CDR3aa: CSAFLDRGSPLHF
CDR3nt: TGCAGTGCTTTCTTGGACAGGGGTTCACCCCTCCACTTT

j_gene: TRBJ2-6
abundance: .
v_gene: TRBV6-5
d_gene: .
CDR3aa: CASSYLVEGNVLTF
CDR3nt: TGTGCCAGCAGTTACCTTGTAGAGGGCAACGTCCTGACTTTC

j_gene: TRBJ2-3
abundance: few
v_gene: TRBV20-1
d_gene: TRBD2
CDR3aa: CSAGTSGTTDTQYF
CDR3nt: TGCAGTGCGGGGACTAGCGGGACCACAGATACGCAGTATTTT

j_gene: TRBJ2-7
abundance: many
v_gene: TRBV7-8
d_gene: .
CDR3aa: CASSLDPGSEQYF
CDR3nt: TGTGCCAGCAGCTTAGATCCGGGGAGCGAGCAGTACTTC

j_gene: TRBJ1-5
abundance: .
v_gene: TRBV20-1
d_gene: TRBD1
CDR3aa: CSALGQAVGNQPQHF
CDR3nt: TGCAGTGCCCTGGGACAGGCCGTTGGCAATCAGCCCCAGCATTTT

j_gene: TRBJ1-1
abundance: .
v_gene: TRBV5-6
d_gene: .
CDR3aa: CASSPGVRPKNTEAFF
CDR3nt: TGTGCCAGCAGCCCCGGCGTTCGACCTAAGAACACTGAAGCTTTCTTT

j_gene: TRBJ2-1
abundance: many
v_gene: TRBV11-2
d_gene: TRBD1
CDR3aa: CASSLGTGVNEQFF
CDR3nt: TGTGCCAGCAGCTTAGGGACAGGGGTAAATGAGCAGTTCTTC

j_gene: TRBJ2-5
abundance: .
v_gene: TRBV12-3/TRBV12-4
d_gene: TRBD1
CDR3aa: CASSLSDRELGQYF
CDR3nt: TGTGCCAGCAGTTTGTCGGACAGGGAGTTGGGCCAGTACTTC

j_gene: TRBJ1-1
abundance: .
v_gene: TRBV4-3
d_gene: TRBD1
CDR3aa: CASSQDDRATNTEAFF
CDR3nt: TGCGCCAGCAGCCAAGATGACAGGGCGACGAACACTGAAGCTTTCTTT

j_gene: TRBJ2-7
abundance: few
v_gene: TRBV6-5
d_gene: TRBD2
CDR3aa: CASSYGTSGVTYEQYF
CDR3nt: TGTGCCAGCAGTTACGGGACTAGCGGGGTAACCTACGAGCAGTACTTC

j_gene: TRBJ2-7
abundance: few
v_gene: TRBV7-3
d_gene: .
CDR3aa: CASSPDLGYEQYF
CDR3nt: TGTGCCAGCAGCCCCGACTTAGGCTACGAGCAGTACTTC

j_gene: TRBJ2-7
abundance: .
v_gene: TRBV20-1
d_gene: TRBD1
CDR3aa: CSAYAGQGIGEQYF
CDR3nt: TGCAGTGCCTACGCCGGACAGGGTATTGGCGAGCAGTACTTC

j_gene: TRBJ2-1
abundance: .
v_gene: TRBV6-1
d_gene: TRBD1
CDR3aa: CASRTTGQGAYNEQFF
CDR3nt: TGTGCCAGCAGGACTACCGGACAGGGGGCCTACAATGAGCAGTTCTTC

j_gene: TRBJ2-3
abundance: .
v_gene: TRBV5-6
d_gene: TRBD2
CDR3aa: CASSQRLAGVVDTQYF
CDR3nt: TGTGCCAGCAGCCAACGACTAGCGGGAGTGGTAGATACGCAGTATTTT

j_gene: TRBJ2-2
abundance: .
v_gene: TRBV7-3
d_gene: TRBD1
CDR3aa: CASRETGGTGELFF
CDR3nt: TGTGCCAGCAGGGAAACAGGGGGCACCGGGGAGCTGTTTTTT

j_gene: TRBJ2-3
abundance: few
v_gene: TRBV2
d_gene: .
CDR3aa: CASSESRSTQYF
CDR3nt: TGTGCCAGCAGTGAATCCCGAAGTACGCAGTATTTT

j_gene: TRBJ1-1
abundance: many
v_gene: TRBV11-2
d_gene: .
CDR3aa: CASSLEPRGEGVNTEAFF
CDR3nt: TGTGCCAGCAGCTTAGAGCCCCGGGGGGAAGGGGTGAACACTGAAGCTTTCTTT